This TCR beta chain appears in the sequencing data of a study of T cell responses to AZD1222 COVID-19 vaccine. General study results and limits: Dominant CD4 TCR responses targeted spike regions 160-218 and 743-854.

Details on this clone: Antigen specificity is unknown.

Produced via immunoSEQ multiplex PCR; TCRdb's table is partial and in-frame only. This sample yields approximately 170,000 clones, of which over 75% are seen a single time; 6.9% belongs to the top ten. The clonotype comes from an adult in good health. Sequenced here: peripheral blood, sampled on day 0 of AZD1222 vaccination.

The chain's CDR3 is CASSDGTGRVNQPQHF. CDR3 sequence (DNA): TGTGCCAGCAGTGATGGGACAGGGCGCGTTAATCAGCCCCAGCATTTT. This rearrangement joins TRBV2 to TRBJ1-5, with 9 bases lining up with TRBD1. CDR1 SNHLY and CDR2 FYNNEI come from the germline V gene. V dropped 3 bases and J dropped 4; count of bases not matched to a gene: 7. The length of the CDR3 is 16 residues. The full variable domain, rest sourced from reference TRBV2 and TRBJ1-5, is EPEVTQTPSHQVTQMGQEVILRCVPISNHLYFYWYRQILGQKVEFLVSFYNNEISEKSEIFDDQFSVERPDGSNFTLKIRSTKLEDSAMYFCASSDGTGRVNQPQHFGDGTRLSIL.